These T cell receptor beta chains were read from a single sample in a study of T cells expressing NK-cell markers. TCRdb reprocessed the 5' RACE reads, with one entry per CDR3 protein and no DNA. This table holds about 260,000 distinct CDR3 sequences. The sequenced sample consisted of blood T cells: a sorted CD56 or NKG2C T cell subset, CD4+ or CD8+ T cells, or bulk PBMC T cells (not recorded which). The receptors here all came from a woman aged 18 to 75 in good health. Both conserved end residues are part of each CDR3.

j_call v_call cdr3_aa
TRBJ2-3 TRBV6-5 CASSWADSLSTDTQYF
TRBJ2-1 TRBV6-2/TRBV6-3 CASSYEGTRLAGDEQFF
TRBJ1-1 TRBV14 CASSQFQVNTEAFF
TRBJ2-3 TRBV12-3/TRBV12-4 CASILGQGYIDTQYF
TRBJ1-2 TRBV24-1 CATSDAGQDYGYTF
TRBJ1-2 TRBV5-1 CASSHLTGGKDGYTF
TRBJ1-2 TRBV20-1 CSASNTGGWYGYTF
TRBJ2-1 TRBV18 CASHTLTSGYNEQFF
TRBJ2-7 TRBV7-9 CASSLGSQGEISYEQYF
TRBJ1-2 TRBV20-1 CSARSRGPNYGYTF
TRBJ2-1 TRBV3-1 CASSQDPPGAPWAEQFF
TRBJ2-1 TRBV9 CASSASGGSVGWF
TRBJ2-1 TRBV29-1 CSVAGGAYNEQFF
TRBJ1-1 TRBV27 CASSFDRGATEAFF
TRBJ1-6 TRBV5-4 CASSSPGQAEGSPLHF
TRBJ2-3 TRBV29-1 CSDDRWGTDTQYF
TRBJ2-5 TRBV7-2 CASSSTGVGETQYF
TRBJ2-2 TRBV5-6 CASSLGQLNTGELFF
TRBJ1-1 TRBV12-3/TRBV12-4 CASIGQLNTEAFF
TRBJ2-5 TRBV6-2/TRBV6-3 CASSPLAGYQETQYF
TRBJ1-4 TRBV28 CASSRRTGGDEKLFF
TRBJ1-2 TRBV29-1 CSVERGQPNYGYTF
TRBJ2-2 TRBV11-2 CASSPVAGLNTGELFF
TRBJ1-1 TRBV15 CATSIGQPRGATEAFF
TRBJ1-2 TRBV5-1 CASSWTANYGYTF
TRBJ1-2 TRBV29-1 CSVNSPNYGYTF
TRBJ2-1 TRBV11-2 CASSSLAGRYNEQFF
TRBJ2-1 TRBV24-1 CATSDSASGGAGYNEQFF
TRBJ1-4 TRBV7-2 CASSLLPVSEKLFF
TRBJ1-1 TRBV7-3 CASSAQGRNTEAFF
TRBJ2-2 TRBV9 CASSGLAGVAGELFF
TRBJ2-1 TRBV6-5 CASSSSGTGSYNEQFF
TRBJ2-4 TRBV4-2 CASSQEGSSQNIQYF
TRBJ1-1 TRBV25-1 CASIYETEAFF
TRBJ1-1 TRBV9 CASSVGNGATEAFF
TRBJ2-1 TRBV5-1 CASIGLAGNYNEQFF
TRBJ1-2 TRBV6-1 CASSPDRFNYGYTF
TRBJ2-3 TRBV5-1 CASSLQVPTDTQYF
TRBJ2-3 TRBV7-9 CASSFLGLAGSTDTQYF
TRBJ2-1 TRBV7-2 CASSVTGRDEQFF
TRBJ1-6 TRBV27 CASSFILEYNSPLHF
TRBJ2-5 TRBV5-1 CASSYFGAQETQYF
TRBJ2-7 TRBV28 CASSFHDRNEQYF
TRBJ2-3 TRBV5-4 CASPGCGGRTDTQYF
TRBJ1-1 TRBV12-3/TRBV12-4 CASSLATGINTEAFF
TRBJ2-1 TRBV10-3 CAISLLSGGNNEQFF
TRBJ1-5 TRBV6-1 CASRERYSNQPQHF
TRBJ1-2 TRBV7-9 CASSLGGQGGYTF
TRBJ2-1 TRBV5-5 CASSWGLAGAGYNEQFF
TRBJ2-2 TRBV25-1 CASSARGYTGELFF
TRBJ2-7 TRBV7-6 CASSLALGGYEQYF
TRBJ2-7 TRBV5-1 CASSLGGGGSSYEQYF
TRBJ2-2 TRBV6-2/TRBV6-3 CASRPTWGRDSTGELFF
TRBJ2-7 TRBV18 CASSPTTGGGYEQYF